This TCR beta chain is drawn from a study of identical twins. The study's findings and limits: Cord blood's abundant beta clonotypes had fewer insertions, unlike memory repertoires.

This clonotype came up a few times. What it binds is unknown. Template switching, a step in the protocol, added a universal primer site, and cDNA carried unique molecular identifiers. Each CDR3 protein gets one entry after TCRdb re-called the 5' RACE reads with MiXCR. The sample includes roughly 250,000 distinct CDR3 sequences, 6% to 8.5% of them seen just once. This sample also appeared in a second study, on yellow fever vaccine responses in identical twins. As that report states: Twin vaccine T cell responses reportedly seemed partly convergent, partly personalized.

Sequenced: CD8+ T cells sorted from blood. This clonotype originated in a woman under 30 in good health.

DNA for the CDR3: TGTGCCAGCAGCCCTCGGAAAGATCCAGATACGCAGTATTTT. This gives the protein CASSPRKDPDTQYF. The chain uses TRBV7-9 and TRBJ2-3; D is unclear. This CDR3 has 14 amino acids. Germline V CDR1 and CDR2: SEHNR, FQNEAQ (reference sequence). Trimming cost V 5 bases and J 4 bases, with 13 bases left between them.